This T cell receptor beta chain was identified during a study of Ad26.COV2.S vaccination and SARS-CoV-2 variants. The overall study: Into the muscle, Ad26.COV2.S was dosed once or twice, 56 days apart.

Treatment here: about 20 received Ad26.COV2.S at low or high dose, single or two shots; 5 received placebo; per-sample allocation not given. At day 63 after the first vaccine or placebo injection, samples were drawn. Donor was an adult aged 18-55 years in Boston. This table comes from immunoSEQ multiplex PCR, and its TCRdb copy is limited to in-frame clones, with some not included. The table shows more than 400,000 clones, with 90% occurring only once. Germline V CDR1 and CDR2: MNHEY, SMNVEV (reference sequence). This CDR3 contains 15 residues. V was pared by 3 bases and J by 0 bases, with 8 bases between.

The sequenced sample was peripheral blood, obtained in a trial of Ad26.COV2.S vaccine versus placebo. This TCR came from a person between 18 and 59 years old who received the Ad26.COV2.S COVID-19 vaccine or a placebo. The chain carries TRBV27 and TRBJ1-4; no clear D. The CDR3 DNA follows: TGTGCCAGCAGTTTGCTGGCAGCAACTAATGAAAAACTGTTTTTT. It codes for CASSLLAATNEKLFF.